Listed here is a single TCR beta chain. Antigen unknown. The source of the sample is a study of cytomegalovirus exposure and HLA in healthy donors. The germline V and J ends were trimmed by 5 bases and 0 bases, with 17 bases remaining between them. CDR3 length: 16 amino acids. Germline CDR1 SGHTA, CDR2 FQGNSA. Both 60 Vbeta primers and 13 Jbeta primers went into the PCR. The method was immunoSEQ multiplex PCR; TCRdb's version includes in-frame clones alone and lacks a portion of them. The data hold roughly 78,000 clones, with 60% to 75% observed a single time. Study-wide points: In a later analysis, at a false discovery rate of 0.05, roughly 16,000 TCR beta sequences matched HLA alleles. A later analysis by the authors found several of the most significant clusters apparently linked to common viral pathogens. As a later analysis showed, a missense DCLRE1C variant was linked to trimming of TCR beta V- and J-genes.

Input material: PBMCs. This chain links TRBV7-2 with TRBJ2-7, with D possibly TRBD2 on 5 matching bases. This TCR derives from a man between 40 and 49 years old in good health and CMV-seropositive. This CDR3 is CASSLAADLISYEQYF. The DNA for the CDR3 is TGTGCCAGCAGCCTGGCAGCGGACCTGATCTCCTACGAGCAGTACTTC.